This TCR beta chain was sequenced in a study of shared clonotypes between healthy human individuals. Study findings and constraints: In general, naive subsets displayed greater estimated richness than memory subsets did. Sample collection involved blood only; tissue repertoires are likely different.

Measured with immunoSEQ multiplex PCR; TCRdb has only the in-frame clones, and not every one. The sample consists of 2,500,000 or so clones, about 92% of them appearing once. Per germline, CDR1 SGHDN and CDR2 FVKESK. The CDR3 extends over 14 amino acids. Trimming left V 6 bases short and J 7 bases short, with 16 bases between. Comments on this clone: Antigen: not known.

This rearrangement joins TRBV14 to TRBJ2-1; D is perhaps TRBD1 (6 bases). The sequence derives from a man between 18 and 29 years old in good health. The sample taken for sequencing was naive CD4+ T cells sorted from blood. Indicated subset: CD45RA+ positively selected. CDR3 sequence reads: CASSTRTVRNEQFF. The CDR3 DNA sequence: TGTGCCAGCAGTACAAGGACAGTGCGGAATGAGCAGTTCTTC.